Shown below are 26 T cell receptor beta chains from a single sample sequenced in a study of cytomegalovirus exposure and HLA in healthy donors. A multiplex PCR was run with 60 Vbeta primers and 13 Jbeta primers. Assay used: immunoSEQ multiplex PCR; TCRdb lists only in-frame clones, some missing. Of some 200,000 clones in the sample, roughly 80% were seen once. Sequenced: PBMCs. The source is a man aged 40-50 years in good health and CMV-seropositive.

This sequence joins TRBV9 and TRBJ2-5; 9 nucleotides agree with TRBD2. V shed 0 bases and J 2 bases; nucleotides not matched to a gene: 2. Germline loops: CDR1 SGDLS, CDR2 YYNGEE. The length of the CDR3 is 15 residues. CDR3 sequence reads: CASSVGRGGQETQYF. The CDR3 nucleotides are TGTGCCAGCAGCGTAGGGCGGGGGGGGCAAGAGACCCAGTACTTC.

The CDR3 sequence is CASSLEQAFTVATNEKLFF. The CDR3 nucleotides are TGTGCCAGCAGCTTAGAGCAGGCGTTCACGGTTGCAACTAATGAAAAACTGTTTTTT. V gene TRBV7-8 combines with J gene TRBJ1-4; no clear D gene. The CDR3 is made up of 19 amino acids. Germline assignment: CDR1 SGHVS and CDR2 FQNEAQ. V lost 1 base, J lost 0 bases, and 18 bases lay in between. Supplemented by reference TRBV7-8 and TRBJ1-4, the full variable domain reads GAGVSQSPRYKVAKRGQDVALRCDPISGHVSLFWYQQALGQGPEFLTYFQNEAQLDKSGLPSDRFFAERPEGSVSTLKIQRTQQEDSAVYLCASSLEQAFTVATNEKLFFGSGTQLSVL.

The chain recombines TRBV10-3 with TRBJ1-2; 7 bases are shared with TRBD1. The CDR3 sequence is 14 residues long. V lost 11 bases to trimming and J lost 0 bases; unmatched junction nucleotides: 9. CDR1 and CDR2 (germline): ENHRY, SYGVKD. CDR3 nucleotide sequence: TGTGCCTCCGAGCAGGGGGTGGCTAACTATGGCTACACCTTC. Amino acids: CASEQGVANYGYTF.

The chain joins TRBV9 to TRBJ1-3, with D possibly TRBD1 on 5 matching bases. Germline-derived CDR1 and CDR2 are SGDLS and YYNGEE. This CDR3 has 17 residues. The V end was cut by 0 bases, the J end by 1 base, with 14 bases between. CDR3 amino acids: CASSVVGQGLSGNTIYF. CDR3 in DNA: TGTGCCAGCAGCGTAGTAGGCCAGGGTTTGTCTGGAAACACCATATATTTT. Filled out from reference TRBV9 and TRBJ1-3, the complete variable domain reads DSGVTQTPKHLITATGQRVTLRCSPRSGDLSVYWYQQSLDQGLQFLIQYYNGEERAKGNILERFSAQQFPDLHSELNLSSLELGDSALYFCASSVVGQGLSGNTIYFGEGSWLTVV.

The V gene is TRBV7-2, the J gene TRBJ2-1, with 9 bases identical to TRBD2. The CDR3 runs 16 residues. The germline gives CDR1 SGHTA, CDR2 FQGNSA. With V trimmed by 1 base and J by 7 bases, 8 bases remained unmatched. This CDR3 reads CASSLGGTSPLNEQFF. The CDR3 nucleotides are TGTGCCAGCAGCTTAGGGGGGACTAGCCCTCTGAATGAGCAGTTCTTC.

This chain uses TRBV6-6 with TRBJ2-2; weak D call: TRBD1 (5 bases). CDR3 length: 14 residues. Germline V gene data show CDR1 as MNHNY and CDR2 as SVGAGI (reference sequence). V lost 0 bases and J lost 6, with 8 bases in between. DNA for the CDR3: TGTGCCAGCAGTTACTCTACAGGCCCCGGGGAGCTGTTTTTT. Amino acids: CASSYSTGPGELFF.

The V call is TRBV6-1, the J call TRBJ2-1, with 10 bases fitting TRBD2. CDR1 MNHNS and CDR2 SASEGT come from the germline V gene. The CDR3 totals 15 residues. V trimming: 6 bases; J trimming: 0 bases; junction bases outside the gene matches: 2. CDR3 sequence reads: CASRSGGGSYNEQFF. The CDR3, as DNA: TGTGCCAGCAGGAGCGGGGGGGGCTCCTACAATGAGCAGTTCTTC.

The chain joins TRBV7-9 to TRBJ2-3; no clear D. Germline CDR1 reads SEHNR; CDR2 reads FQNEAQ (reference sequence). Trimming cost V 0 bases and J 2 bases, with 6 bases left between them. This CDR3 is built from 14 residues. CDR3 in DNA: TGTGCCAGCAGCTTAGCGGAGACCACAGATACGCAGTATTTT. It yields the protein CASSLAETTDTQYF.

The chain couples TRBV2 to TRBJ1-2, with D possibly being TRBD1 (6 bases). The V gene's germline CDR1 is SNHLY and CDR2 FYNNEI. The CDR3 is made up of 14 amino acids. Between the trimmed V and J ends, which lost 3 bases and 1 base, there was a span of 9 bases. The CDR3 sequence is CASSERTDNYGYTF. CDR3 DNA sequence: TGTGCCAGCAGTGAGCGGACAGATAACTATGGCTACACCTTC.

The V call is TRBV5-1, the J call TRBJ2-2; 8 bases agree with TRBD1. The J segment lost 2 bases and the V segment lost 4 bases, leaving 4 bases of the junction unmatched. This CDR3 has 15 amino acids. CDR1 SGHRS and CDR2 YFSETQ come from the germline V gene. The CDR3 sequence is CASSLGQGNTGELFF. The CDR3 DNA sequence: TGCGCCAGCAGCCTCGGACAGGGTAACACCGGGGAGCTGTTTTTT.

This chain joins TRBV5-4 and TRBJ1-2; TRBD1 matches at 10 bases. This CDR3 is 16 amino acids long. From germline, CDR1 is SGHNT and CDR2 YYREEE (reference sequence). V trimming: 3 bases; J trimming: 8 bases; junction bases outside the gene matches: 13. Written as DNA, the CDR3 is TGTGCCAGCAGCTCGCCGGAGACAGGGGGCGCGTGGGGCTACACCTTC. Translation gives CASSSPETGGAWGYTF.

The chain uses TRBV19 and TRBJ2-7; perhaps TRBD2 as D (6 bases). The V gene's germline CDR1 is LNHDA and CDR2 SQIVND (reference sequence). V was trimmed by 1 base and J by 1 base, leaving 11 bases between them. This CDR3 has 15 residues. The CDR3 protein is CASSIGSSGSYEQYF. The CDR3 coding sequence is TGTGCCAGTAGTATAGGTAGTAGCGGATCCTACGAGCAGTACTTC.

In this sample, this clone turned up a few times. The rearrangement joins TRBV18 to TRBJ1-2; D might be TRBD1 (5 bases). This CDR3 has 15 residues. CDR1 is KGHSH and CDR2 is LQKENI in the germline V gene. Between the trimmed V and J ends, which lost 3 bases and 8 bases, there was a span of 19 bases. Written as DNA, the CDR3 is TGTGCCAGCTCACCGGTCGAGGATGGGACTTGGGGCTACACCTTC. This codes for CASSPVEDGTWGYTF.

The V and J genes are TRBV19 and TRBJ2-2, with D possibly matching TRBD2 (6 bases). The germline V and J ends were trimmed by 4 bases and 7 bases, with 13 bases remaining between them. CDR3 length: 14 amino acids. Per the germline V gene, CDR1 is LNHDA and CDR2 is SQIVND (reference sequence). Here the CDR3 reads CASSTLGGHGELFF. The CDR3 DNA reads as TGTGCCAGTAGTACATTGGGAGGTCACGGGGAGCTGTTTTTT.

Only one count was recorded for this clone. The V call is TRBV19, the J call TRBJ1-1; D may be TRBD1 (5 bases). The CDR3 totals 15 residues. V shed 5 bases and J shed 3 bases, with 16 bases lying between them. The germline gives CDR1 LNHDA, CDR2 SQIVND (reference sequence). The CDR3 region has the DNA TGTGCCAGTAGTGCCCCGGCCGGGGGTGACACTGAAGCTTTCTTT. This encodes CASSAPAGGDTEAFF.

This chain links TRBV5-5 with TRBJ2-7; 9 bases fit TRBD2. After removal of 5 bases from V and 3 bases from J, the junction contained 12 bases not matched to a gene. The CDR3 covers 16 residues. Germline V gives CDR1 SGHKS, CDR2 YYEKEE (reference sequence). CDR3 DNA sequence: TGTGCCAGCAGGGGTGGGCTAGCGGGGCCTCTCTACGAGCAGTACTTC. It translates to CASRGGLAGPLYEQYF.

The chain carries TRBV4-3 and TRBJ1-4; unclear D gene. V was cut by 6 bases and J by 8 bases, with 10 bases left in between. The CDR3 runs 12 residues. Germline CDR1 and CDR2: LGHNA and YSLEER. The CDR3 sequence: CASSPSGEKLFF. Written as DNA, the CDR3 is TGCGCCAGCAGTCCAAGCGGCGAAAAACTGTTTTTT.

The V gene is TRBV2, the J gene TRBJ1-1; 9 bases are shared with TRBD1. J was trimmed by 1 base and V by 6 bases; bases with no gene match: 12. The CDR3 is 17 residues long. The germline V gene has CDR1 SNHLY and CDR2 FYNNEI. CDR3 in DNA: TGTGCCAGCAGCCGAGGGACAGGGAGCAAAAGGAACACTGAAGCTTTCTTT. Translating gives CASSRGTGSKRNTEAFF.

The genes are TRBV10-3 and TRBJ2-5, with D possibly TRBD1 on 6 matching bases. Germline V gene data show CDR1 as ENHRY and CDR2 as SYGVKD. The CDR3 has 14 amino acids. The ends were cut back, 3 bases at V and 3 bases at J, with 11 bases in the middle. CDR3 sequence reads: CAISDGQSKETQYF. In DNA form, the CDR3 reads TGTGCCATCAGTGATGGACAGTCAAAAGAGACCCAGTACTTC.

The chain is built from TRBV7-2 and TRBJ2-7, with TRBD2 matching over 11 bases. V trimming: 6 bases; J trimming: 2 bases; junction bases outside the gene matches: 6. Germline CDR1 is SGHTA and CDR2 is FQGNSA. This CDR3 has 15 residues. The CDR3, as DNA: TGTGCCAGCAGTATAGCGGGGGGGGGTACCTACGAGCAGTACTTC. Translating it yields CASSIAGGGTYEQYF.

The rearrangement joins TRBV10-3 to TRBJ2-7; D might be TRBD2 (6 bases). Trimming shortened V by 0 bases and J by 1 base, and 16 bases separated the two germline ends. There are 17 residues in the CDR3. Germline V gene lookup returns CDR1 ENHRY and CDR2 SYGVKD. CDR3 bases: TGTGCCATCAGTGAGTCGGGGAAGGGACTCCAATCCTACGAGCAGTACTTC. Translation: CAISESGKGLQSYEQYF.

The V call is TRBV5-4, the J call TRBJ2-4; D unclear. The V gene's germline CDR1 is SGHNT and CDR2 YYREEE (reference sequence). This CDR3 has 16 amino acids. Trimming stripped 0 bases from V and 2 bases from J, with 12 bases between. The CDR3 DNA is TGTGCCAGCAGCTTGGAAGGTGGGCCGACCAAAAACATTCAGTACTTC. Translation gives CASSLEGGPTKNIQYF.

To note about this clone: A read error may produce the germline difference seen at one junction end. This CDR3 is CSSSPDSTEAFF. The CDR3 DNA reads as TGTTCCAGCAGCCCGGACAGCACTGAAGCTTTCTTT. The rearrangement joins TRBV7-9 to TRBJ1-1; a weak D match, TRBD1 (6 bases). Per the germline V gene, CDR1 is SEHNR and CDR2 is FQNEAQ (reference sequence). CDR3 length: 12 residues.

The V call is TRBV19, the J call TRBJ1-4; no definite D call. V lost 7 bases, J lost 0 bases, and 12 bases lay in between. The germline gives CDR1 LNHDA, CDR2 SQIVND (reference sequence). This CDR3 contains 15 residues. The CDR3: CASNGRSPTNEKLFF. The DNA for the CDR3 is TGTGCCAGTAATGGTCGGTCGCCAACTAATGAAAAACTGTTTTTT.

This clone has a handful of counts. This chain uses TRBV19 with TRBJ1-2, with 8 bases aligning to TRBD1. Germline V gives CDR1 LNHDA, CDR2 SQIVND (reference sequence). The CDR3 covers 15 residues. V gave up 6 bases and J gave up 3 bases; unmatched junction bases: 9. The CDR3: CASRPARGRHYGYTF. The DNA of the CDR3 is TGTGCCAGTAGACCAGCCAGGGGGCGTCACTATGGCTACACCTTC.

This clone came up once. V is TRBV28 and J is TRBJ2-1; 7 bases match TRBD1. Germline CDR1 reads MDHEN; CDR2 reads SYDVKM. V was pared by 5 bases and J by 6 bases, with 13 bases of the junction left unmatched. The length of the CDR3 is 16 residues. The CDR3 loop is CASSLERGQFGNEQFF. The CDR3, as DNA: TGTGCCAGCAGTCTCGAAAGGGGGCAATTCGGCAATGAGCAGTTCTTC.